The entry that follows covers one T cell receptor beta chain sequence. Its antigen is still unknown. The data stem from a study of graft-versus-host responses after intestinal transplantation. Looking at the study overall: Transplants given to recipients were multivisceral, liver-intestinal, or isolated intestinal. Anti-thymocyte globulin induction preceded three to four years of tacrolimus and steroid maintenance in all recipients.

The CDR3 runs to 14 residues. Germline loops: CDR1 SGHKS, CDR2 YYEKEE (reference sequence). The junction had 5 bases not matched to a gene; V was cut back by 2 bases and J by 5 bases. The data were produced by immunoSEQ multiplex PCR, yet TCRdb's version contains in-frame clones alone and is incomplete. The sample records tens of thousands of clones, around 93% being singletons. The chain employs TRBV5-5 and TRBJ1-2; 8 bases fit TRBD1. The sample was unstimulated CD8+ T cells sorted from spleen or lymph node cells, taken before intestinal transplant. The TCR was taken from a human donor who received an intestinal transplant. CDR3 sequence: CASSFGQGLYGYTF. CDR3 DNA sequence: TGTGCCAGCAGCTTTGGACAGGGTTTGTATGGCTACACCTTC.